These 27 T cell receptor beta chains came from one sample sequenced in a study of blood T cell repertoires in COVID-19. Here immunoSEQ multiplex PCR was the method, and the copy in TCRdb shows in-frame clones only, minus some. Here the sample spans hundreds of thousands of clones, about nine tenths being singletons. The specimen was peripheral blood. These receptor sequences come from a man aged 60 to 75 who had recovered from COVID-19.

The CDR3 sequence is CASSVSPVDTGELFF. In DNA, the CDR3 is TGTGCCAGCAGCGTATCCCCCGTTGACACCGGGGAGCTGTTTTTT. The gene calls are TRBV9 and TRBJ2-2; D gene uncertain. CDR3 length: 15 amino acids. Germline V gene lookup returns CDR1 SGDLS and CDR2 YYNGEE. The V end was cut by 1 base, the J end by 3 bases, with 10 bases between.

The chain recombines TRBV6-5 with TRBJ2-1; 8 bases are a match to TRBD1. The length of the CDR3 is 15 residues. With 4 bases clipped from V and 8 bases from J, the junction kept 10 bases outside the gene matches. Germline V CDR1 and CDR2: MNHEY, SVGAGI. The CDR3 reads CASSSRTGKVHEQFF. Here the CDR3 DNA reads TGTGCCAGCAGTTCCCGGACAGGGAAGGTCCATGAGCAGTTCTTC.

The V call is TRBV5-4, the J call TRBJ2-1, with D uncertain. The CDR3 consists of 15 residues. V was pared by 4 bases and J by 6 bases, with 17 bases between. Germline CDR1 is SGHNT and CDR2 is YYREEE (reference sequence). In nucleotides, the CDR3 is TGTGCCAGCAGCCCGACCCCTACTACATCCAATGAGCAGTTCTTC. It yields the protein CASSPTPTTSNEQFF.

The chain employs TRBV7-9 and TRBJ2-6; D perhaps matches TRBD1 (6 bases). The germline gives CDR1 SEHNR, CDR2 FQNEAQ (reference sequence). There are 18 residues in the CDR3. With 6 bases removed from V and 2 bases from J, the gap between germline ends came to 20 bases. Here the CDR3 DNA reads TGTGCCAGCAGGCCCACGGGTGGGGGCTCAACTGGGGCCAACGTCCTGACTTTC. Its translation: CASRPTGGGSTGANVLTF.

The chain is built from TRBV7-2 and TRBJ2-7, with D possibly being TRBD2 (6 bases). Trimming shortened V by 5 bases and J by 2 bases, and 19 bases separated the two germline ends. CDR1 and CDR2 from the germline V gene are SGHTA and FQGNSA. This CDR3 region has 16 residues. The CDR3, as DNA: TGTGCCAGCAGCCCCTCGGGGATAGCGGAGACCTACGAGCAGTACTTC. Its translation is CASSPSGIAETYEQYF.

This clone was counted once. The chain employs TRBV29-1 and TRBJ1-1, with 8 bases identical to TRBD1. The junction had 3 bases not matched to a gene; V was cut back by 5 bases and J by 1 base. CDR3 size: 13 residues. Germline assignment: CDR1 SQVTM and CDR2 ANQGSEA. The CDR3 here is CSVPGQANTEAFF. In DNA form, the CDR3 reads TGCAGCGTTCCGGGACAGGCGAACACTGAAGCTTTCTTT.

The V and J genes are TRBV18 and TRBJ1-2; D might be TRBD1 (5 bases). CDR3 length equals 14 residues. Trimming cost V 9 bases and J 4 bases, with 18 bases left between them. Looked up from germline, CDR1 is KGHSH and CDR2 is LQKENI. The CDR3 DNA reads TGTGCCAGTAGCTTAGGGGCTGATGGCTATGGCTACACCTTC. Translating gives CASSLGADGYGYTF. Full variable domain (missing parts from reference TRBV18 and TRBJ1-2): NAGVMQNPRHLVRRRGQEARLRCSPMKGHSHVYWYRQLPEEGLKFMVYLQKENIIDESGMPKERFSAEFPKEGPSILRIQQVVRGDSAAYFCASSLGADGYGYTFGSGTRLTVV.

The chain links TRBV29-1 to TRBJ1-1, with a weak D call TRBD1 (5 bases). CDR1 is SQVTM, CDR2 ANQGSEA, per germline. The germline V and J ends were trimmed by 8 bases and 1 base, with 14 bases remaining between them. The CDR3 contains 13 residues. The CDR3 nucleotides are TGCAGCTCCTTGACAGTTCCGAACACTGAAGCTTTCTTT. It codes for CSSLTVPNTEAFF.

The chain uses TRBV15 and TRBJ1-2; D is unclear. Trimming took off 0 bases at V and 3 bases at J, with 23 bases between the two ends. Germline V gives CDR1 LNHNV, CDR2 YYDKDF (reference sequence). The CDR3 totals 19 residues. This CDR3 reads CATSRDGSGEPEDYYGYTF. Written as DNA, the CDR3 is TGTGCCACCAGCAGAGATGGGTCCGGTGAGCCGGAGGATTACTATGGCTACACCTTC.

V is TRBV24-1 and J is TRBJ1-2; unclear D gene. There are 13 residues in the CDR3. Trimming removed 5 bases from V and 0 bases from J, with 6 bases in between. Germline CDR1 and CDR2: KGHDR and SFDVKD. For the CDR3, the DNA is TGTGCCACCAGTGTGACAACTAACTATGGCTACACCTTC. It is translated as CATSVTTNYGYTF.

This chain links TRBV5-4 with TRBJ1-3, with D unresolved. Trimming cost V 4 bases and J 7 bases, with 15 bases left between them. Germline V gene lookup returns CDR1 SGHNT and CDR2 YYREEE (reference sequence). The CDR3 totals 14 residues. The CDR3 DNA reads TGTGCCAGCAGCCTGGACGGATGGGCTAACACCATATATTTT. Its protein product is CASSLDGWANTIYF.

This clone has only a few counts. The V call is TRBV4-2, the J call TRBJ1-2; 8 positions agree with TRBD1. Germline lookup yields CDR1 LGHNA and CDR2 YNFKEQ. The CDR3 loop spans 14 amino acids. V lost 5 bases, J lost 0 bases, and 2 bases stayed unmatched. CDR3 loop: CASSSDRANYGYTF. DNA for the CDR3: TGTGCCAGCAGCTCGGACAGGGCTAACTATGGCTACACCTTC.

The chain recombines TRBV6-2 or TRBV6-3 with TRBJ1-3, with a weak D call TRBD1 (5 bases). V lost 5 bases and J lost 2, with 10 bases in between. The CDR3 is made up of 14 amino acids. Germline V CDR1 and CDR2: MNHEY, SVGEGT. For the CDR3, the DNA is TGTGCCAGCAGTAAAAAGGGGACTGGAAACACCATATATTTT. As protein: CASSKKGTGNTIYF.

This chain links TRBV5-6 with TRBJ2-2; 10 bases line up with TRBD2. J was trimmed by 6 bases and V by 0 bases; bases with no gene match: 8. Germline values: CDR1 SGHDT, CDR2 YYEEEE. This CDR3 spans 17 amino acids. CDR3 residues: CASSLELAGERAGELFF. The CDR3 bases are TGTGCCAGCAGCTTGGAGCTAGCGGGAGAAAGGGCCGGGGAGCTGTTTTTT. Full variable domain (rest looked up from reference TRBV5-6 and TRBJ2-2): DAGVTQSPTHLIKTRGQQVTLRCSPKSGHDTVSWYQQALGQGPQFIFQYYEEEERQRGNFPDRFSGHQFPNYSSELNVNALLLGDSALYLCASSLELAGERAGELFFGEGSRLTVL.

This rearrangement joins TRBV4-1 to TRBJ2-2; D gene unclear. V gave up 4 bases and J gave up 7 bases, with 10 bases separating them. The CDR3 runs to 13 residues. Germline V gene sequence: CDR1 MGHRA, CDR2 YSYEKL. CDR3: CASSLGGGGELFF. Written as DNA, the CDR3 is TGCGCCAGCAGCCTGGGTGGCGGCGGGGAGCTGTTTTTT.

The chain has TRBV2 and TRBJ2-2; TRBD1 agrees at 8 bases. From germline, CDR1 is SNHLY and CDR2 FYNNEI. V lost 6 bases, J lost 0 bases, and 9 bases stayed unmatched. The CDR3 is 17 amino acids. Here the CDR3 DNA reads TGTGCCAGCAGCCTCGGACAGGGTTTCGCGAACACCGGGGAGCTGTTTTTT. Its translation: CASSLGQGFANTGELFF.

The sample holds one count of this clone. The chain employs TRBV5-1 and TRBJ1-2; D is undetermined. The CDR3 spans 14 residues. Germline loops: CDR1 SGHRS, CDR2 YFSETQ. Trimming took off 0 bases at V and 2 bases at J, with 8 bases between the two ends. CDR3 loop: CASSLDGGNYGYTF. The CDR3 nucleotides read TGCGCCAGCAGCTTGGACGGCGGGAACTATGGCTACACCTTC.

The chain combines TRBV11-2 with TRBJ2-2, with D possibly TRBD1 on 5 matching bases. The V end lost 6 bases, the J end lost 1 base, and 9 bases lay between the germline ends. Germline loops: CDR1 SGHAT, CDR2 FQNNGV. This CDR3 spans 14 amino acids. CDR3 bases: TGTGCCAGCAGATTCACAGGGAACACCGGGGAGCTGTTTTTT. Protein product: CASRFTGNTGELFF.

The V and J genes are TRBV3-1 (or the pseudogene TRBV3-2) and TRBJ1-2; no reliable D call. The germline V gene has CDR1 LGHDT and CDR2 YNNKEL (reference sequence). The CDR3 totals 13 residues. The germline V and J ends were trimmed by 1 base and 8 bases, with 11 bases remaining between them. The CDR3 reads CASSQARVWGYTF. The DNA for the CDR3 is TGTGCCAGCAGCCAAGCGAGGGTTTGGGGCTACACCTTC.

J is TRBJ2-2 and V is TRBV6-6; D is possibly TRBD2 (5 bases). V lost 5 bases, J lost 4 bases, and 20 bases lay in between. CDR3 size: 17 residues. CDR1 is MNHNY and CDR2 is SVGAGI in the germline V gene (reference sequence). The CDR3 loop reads CASSPSPRTRGTGELFF. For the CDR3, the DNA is TGTGCCAGCAGTCCTTCACCCAGGACCCGGGGCACCGGGGAGCTGTTTTTT.

The CDR3 nucleotides read TGTGCCAGCAGTACTTTAGGCAGGGACAGAGAGCAGTACTTC. It encodes CASSTLGRDREQYF. The chain has TRBV6-5 and TRBJ2-7; 7 nucleotides align to TRBD1. V was pared by 5 bases and J by 7 bases, with 11 bases of the junction left unmatched. The germline CDR1 and CDR2 sequences are MNHEY and SVGAGI. This CDR3 is 14 amino acids long.

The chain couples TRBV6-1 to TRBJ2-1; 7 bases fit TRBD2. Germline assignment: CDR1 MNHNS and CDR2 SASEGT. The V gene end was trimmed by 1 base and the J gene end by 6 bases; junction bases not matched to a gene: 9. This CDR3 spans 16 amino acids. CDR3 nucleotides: TGTGCCAGCAGTGAAGGGCTAGCGGTCCTAGGCAATGAGCAGTTCTTC. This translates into CASSEGLAVLGNEQFF.

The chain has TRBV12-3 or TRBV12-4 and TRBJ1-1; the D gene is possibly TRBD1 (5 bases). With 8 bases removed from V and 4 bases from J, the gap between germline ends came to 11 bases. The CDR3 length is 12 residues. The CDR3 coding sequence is TGTGCCAGCCTCACCGGGGGCACTGAAGCTTTCTTT. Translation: CASLTGGTEAFF.

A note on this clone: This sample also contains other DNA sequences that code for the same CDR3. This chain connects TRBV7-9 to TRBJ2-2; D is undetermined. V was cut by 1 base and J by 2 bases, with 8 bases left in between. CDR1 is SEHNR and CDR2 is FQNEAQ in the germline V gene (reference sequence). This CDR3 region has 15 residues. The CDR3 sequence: CASSLGLANTGELFF. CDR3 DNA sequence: TGTGCCAGCAGCTTAGGGCTGGCTAACACCGGGGAGCTGTTTTTT.

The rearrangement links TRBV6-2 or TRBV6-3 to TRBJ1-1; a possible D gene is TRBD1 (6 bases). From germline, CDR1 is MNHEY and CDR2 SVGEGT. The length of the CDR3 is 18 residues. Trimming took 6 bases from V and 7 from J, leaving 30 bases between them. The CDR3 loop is CASSRIPGQTNAGDEAFF. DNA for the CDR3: TGTGCCAGCAGCCGGATACCGGGACAAACCAACGCGGGCGATGAAGCTTTCTTT.

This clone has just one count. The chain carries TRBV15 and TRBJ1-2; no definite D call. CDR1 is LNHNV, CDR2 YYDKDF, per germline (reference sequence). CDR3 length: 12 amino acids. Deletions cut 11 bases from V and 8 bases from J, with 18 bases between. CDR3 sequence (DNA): TGTGCCTTGGAGGGCCCTCGCTCGGGCTACACCTTC. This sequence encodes CALEGPRSGYTF.

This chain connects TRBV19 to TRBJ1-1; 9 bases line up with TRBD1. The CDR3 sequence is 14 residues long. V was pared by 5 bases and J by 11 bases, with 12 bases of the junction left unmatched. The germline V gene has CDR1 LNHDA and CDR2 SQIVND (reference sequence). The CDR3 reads CASSDPGTGFGAFF. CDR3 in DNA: TGTGCCAGTAGTGACCCCGGGACAGGGTTTGGGGCTTTCTTT.